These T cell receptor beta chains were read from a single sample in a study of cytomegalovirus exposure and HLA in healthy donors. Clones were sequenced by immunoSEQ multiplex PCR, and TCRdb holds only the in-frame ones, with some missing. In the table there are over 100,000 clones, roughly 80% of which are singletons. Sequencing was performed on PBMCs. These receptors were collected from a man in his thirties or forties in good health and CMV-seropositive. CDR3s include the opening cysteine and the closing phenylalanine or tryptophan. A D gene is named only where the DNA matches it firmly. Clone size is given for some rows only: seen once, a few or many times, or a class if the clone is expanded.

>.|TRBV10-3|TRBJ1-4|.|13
CAIKEGLSEKLFF
TGTGCCATCAAGGAGGGTCTGAGTGAAAAACTGTTTTTT
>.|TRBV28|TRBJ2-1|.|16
CASSLSPPDSFYEQFF
TGTGCCAGCAGTTTAAGCCCCCCGGACAGTTTTTATGAGCAGTTCTTC
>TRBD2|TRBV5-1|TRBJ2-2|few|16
CASREFLAGSTGELFF
TGCGCCAGCAGAGAATTTCTAGCGGGGTCCACCGGGGAGCTGTTTTTT
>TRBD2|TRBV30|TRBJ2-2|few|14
CAWSDYSGTGELFF
TGTGCCTGGAGTGACTATAGCGGGACCGGGGAGCTGTTTTTT
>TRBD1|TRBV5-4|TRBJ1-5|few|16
CASSLRKDRANQPQHF
TGTGCCAGCAGCCTAAGAAAGGACAGGGCCAATCAGCCCCAGCATTTT
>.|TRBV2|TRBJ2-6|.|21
CASSEALSGSQQVSGANVLTF
TGTGCCAGCAGTGAAGCGCTGTCAGGGTCCCAACAAGTCTCTGGGGCCAACGTCCTGACTTTC
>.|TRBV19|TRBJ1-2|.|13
CASSTGFDGGYTF
TGTGCCAGTAGTACAGGGTTCGACGGTGGCTACACCTTC
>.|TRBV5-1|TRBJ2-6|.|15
CASSATGTGANVLTF
TGCGCCAGCAGCGCAACAGGGACTGGGGCCAACGTCCTGACTTTC
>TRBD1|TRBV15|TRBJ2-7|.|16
CATSGTLTGVLYEQYF
TGTGCCACCAGCGGAACGCTAACAGGGGTCCTCTACGAGCAGTACTTC
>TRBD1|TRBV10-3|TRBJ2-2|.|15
CAIRGTGVNTGELFF
TGTGCCATCAGGGGGACAGGGGTGAACACCGGGGAGCTGTTTTTT
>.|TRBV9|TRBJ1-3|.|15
CASSTSGTPGNTIYF
TGTGCCAGCAGCACGAGCGGGACACCGGGAAACACCATATATTTT
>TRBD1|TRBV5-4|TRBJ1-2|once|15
CASSSPQGEFYGYTF
TGTGCCAGCAGCTCTCCACAGGGGGAGTTTTACGGCTACACCTTC
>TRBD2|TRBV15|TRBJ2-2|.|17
CATSRGYSGEYTGELFF
TGTGCCACCAGCAGGGGTTATAGCGGGGAATACACCGGGGAGCTGTTTTTT
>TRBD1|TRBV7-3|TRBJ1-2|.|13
CASSTTGGGGYTF
TGTGCCAGCAGCACAACAGGGGGTGGTGGCTACACCTTC
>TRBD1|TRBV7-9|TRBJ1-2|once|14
CASSFRDRNYGYTF
TGTGCCAGCAGCTTCAGGGACAGGAACTATGGCTACACCTTC
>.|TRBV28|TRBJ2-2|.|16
CASRPGGGSFTGELFF
TGTGCCAGCAGACCTGGGGGGGGCTCGTTCACCGGGGAGCTGTTTTTT
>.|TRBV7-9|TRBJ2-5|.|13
CASSPSSQETQYF
TGTGCCAGCAGCCCCTCCTCGCAAGAGACCCAGTACTTC
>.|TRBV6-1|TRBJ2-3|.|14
CASRAGGESDTQYF
TGTGCCAGCAGGGCTGGAGGGGAATCAGATACGCAGTATTTT
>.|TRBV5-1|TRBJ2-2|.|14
CASSYWTATGELFF
TGCGCCAGCAGTTATTGGACAGCAACCGGGGAGCTGTTTTTT
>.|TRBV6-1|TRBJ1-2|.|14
CASSATRQTYGYTF
TGTGCCAGCAGTGCCACCCGACAAACCTATGGCTACACCTTC
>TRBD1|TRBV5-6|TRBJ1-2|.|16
CASSSYLGQGVYGYTF
TGTGCCAGCAGCTCTTACTTGGGACAGGGGGTGTATGGCTACACCTTC
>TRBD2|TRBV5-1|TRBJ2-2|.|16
CASSFRTSGGTGELFF
TGCGCCAGCAGCTTCAGGACTAGCGGGGGTACCGGGGAGCTGTTTTTT
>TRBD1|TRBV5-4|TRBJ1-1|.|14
CASSPDRDYTEAFF
TGTGCCAGCAGCCCCGACAGGGACTACACTGAAGCTTTCTTT
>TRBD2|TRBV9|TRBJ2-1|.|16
CASSVAAGVSYNEQFF
TGTGCCAGCAGCGTAGCCGCGGGGGTGTCCTACAATGAGCAGTTCTTC
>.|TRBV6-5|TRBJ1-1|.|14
CASSPPGLNTEAFF
TGTGCCAGCAGTCCCCCGGGACTTAACACTGAAGCTTTCTTT
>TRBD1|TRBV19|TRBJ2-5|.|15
CASSRRTGGQETQYF
TGTGCCAGTAGTAGACGGACAGGGGGCCAAGAGACCCAGTACTTC
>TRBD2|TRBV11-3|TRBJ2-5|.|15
CASSLGLAGVETQYF
TGTGCCAGCAGCTTAGGACTAGCGGGAGTCGAGACCCAGTACTTC
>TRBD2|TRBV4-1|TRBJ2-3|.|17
CASSLGLAGSFADTQYF
TGCGCCAGCAGCCTGGGACTAGCTGGTTCTTTCGCAGATACGCAGTATTTT
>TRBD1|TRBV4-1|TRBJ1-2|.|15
CASSQPTGTVYGYTF
TGCGCCAGCAGCCAACCGACAGGGACCGTCTATGGCTACACCTTC
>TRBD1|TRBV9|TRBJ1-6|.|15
CASSAWDRPNSPLHF
TGTGCCAGCAGCGCGTGGGACAGGCCTAATTCACCCCTCCACTTT
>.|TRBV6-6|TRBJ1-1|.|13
CASSYGGSTEAFF
TGTGCCAGCAGTTACGGGGGGAGCACTGAAGCTTTCTTT
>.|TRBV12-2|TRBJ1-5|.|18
CASRFRVRGGQEYQPQHF
TGTGCAAGTCGCTTCAGGGTTAGAGGGGGCCAAGAATATCAGCCCCAGCATTTT
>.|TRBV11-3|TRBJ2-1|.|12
CASSSGPNEQFF
TGTGCCAGCAGCTCGGGTCCGAATGAGCAGTTCTTC
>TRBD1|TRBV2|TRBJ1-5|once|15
CASRDPYRGGQPQHF
TGTGCCAGCAGGGACCCCTACAGGGGAGGCCAGCCCCAGCATTTT
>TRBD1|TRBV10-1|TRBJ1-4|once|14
CASSPSGGSEKLFF
TGCGCCAGCAGTCCCTCAGGGGGCAGTGAAAAACTGTTTTTT
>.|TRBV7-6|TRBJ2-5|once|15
CASSLDWDRGETQYF
TGTGCCAGCAGCTTAGATTGGGATAGGGGAGAGACCCAGTACTTC
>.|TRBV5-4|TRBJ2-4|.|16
CASSPGLEAAKNIQYF
TGTGCCAGCAGTCCCGGACTCGAGGCGGCCAAAAACATTCAGTACTTC
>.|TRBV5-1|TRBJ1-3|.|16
CASSLGQGGGGNTIYF
TGCGCCAGCAGCTTGGGGCAGGGAGGAGGTGGAAACACCATATATTTT
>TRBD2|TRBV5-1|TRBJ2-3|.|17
CASSLVTSGTFTDTQYF
TGCGCCAGCAGCTTGGTGACTAGCGGTACTTTCACAGATACGCAGTATTTT
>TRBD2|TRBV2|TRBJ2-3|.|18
CASSAGTSGRAFPDTQYF
TGTGCCAGCAGTGCCGGGACTAGCGGGAGGGCTTTTCCAGATACGCAGTATTTT
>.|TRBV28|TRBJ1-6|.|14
CASSLRGYNSPLHF
TGTGCCAGCAGCCTGCGGGGGTATAATTCACCCCTCCACTTT
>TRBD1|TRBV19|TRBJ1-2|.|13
CASSIGTGDGYTF
TGTGCCAGTAGTATCGGGACAGGGGATGGCTACACCTTC
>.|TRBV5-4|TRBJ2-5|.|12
CASRDWSETQYF
TGTGCCAGCAGAGATTGGAGCGAGACCCAGTACTTC
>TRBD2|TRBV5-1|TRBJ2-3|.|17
CASSFTSSGRYADTQYF
TGCGCCAGCAGCTTCACTTCTAGCGGGAGATATGCAGATACGCAGTATTTT
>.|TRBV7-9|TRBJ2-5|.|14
CASSLGGGLRTQYF
TGTGCCAGCAGCTTAGGTGGGGGACTTAGGACCCAGTACTTC
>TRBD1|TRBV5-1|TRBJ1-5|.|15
CASSLQGISNQPQHF
TGCGCCAGCAGCTTACAGGGGATTAGCAATCAGCCCCAGCATTTT
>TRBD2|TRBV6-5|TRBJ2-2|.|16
CASSYGGSSDTGELFF
TGTGCCAGCAGTTACGGCGGGAGTTCGGACACCGGGGAGCTGTTTTTT
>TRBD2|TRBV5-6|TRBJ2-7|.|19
CASSLAGRAGGQVRCEQYF
TGTGCCAGCAGCTTGGCCGGCCGGGCGGGGGGGCAGGTCAGGTGCGAGCAGTACTTC
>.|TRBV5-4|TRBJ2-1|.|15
CASSLLQGHYNEQFF
TGTGCCAGCAGCTTGTTACAGGGACACTACAATGAGCAGTTCTTC
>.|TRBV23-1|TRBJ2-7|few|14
CASSQSAGADEQYF
TGCGCCAGCAGTCAATCGGCGGGGGCGGACGAGCAGTACTTC
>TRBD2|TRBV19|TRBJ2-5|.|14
CASKGLAGGETQYF
TGTGCCAGTAAGGGACTAGCGGGGGGAGAGACCCAGTACTTC
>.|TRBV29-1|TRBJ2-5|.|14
CSVVAGGRQGTQYF
TGCAGCGTTGTCGCGGGTGGACGGCAAGGGACCCAGTACTTC
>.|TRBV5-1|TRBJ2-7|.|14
CASSPPDGLYEQYF
TGCGCCAGCAGCCCTCCCGATGGGCTCTACGAGCAGTACTTC